This T cell receptor beta chain was found in a study of beta chain features in type 1 diabetes. Findings and caveats of the study: Researchers reported that naive, central memory and Treg TCRB repertoires appeared more similar in patients than in healthy donors.

This clone was counted only a few times. What it binds is unknown. One heparinised blood draw averaging roughly 100 mL was given by each donor. CD45RO/CCR7/CD25/CD127/CD95/CD27 staining was used to isolate CD4+ naive, central memory, regulatory and stem cell-like memory cells by sorting. V gave up 1 base and J gave up 2 bases; unmatched junction bases: 2. The CDR3 is made up of 15 amino acids. Germline values: CDR1 SGHTA, CDR2 FQGNSA. TCRB transcripts that were expressed got sequenced, as all of the isolated RNA had been reverse transcribed. Assay used: immunoSEQ multiplex PCR; TCRdb lists only in-frame clones, some missing. The repertoire holds 850,000 to 900,000 clones, with roughly 17% as singletons.

The chain uses TRBV7-2 and TRBJ2-7; 10 bases are shared with TRBD2. Sequenced input: naive CD4+ T cells from blood. This clonotype was sampled from a woman aged 18-30 years in good health. CDR3 bases: TGTGCCAGCAGCTTAGATACTAGCGGGGCCTACGAGCAGTACTTC. Its translation is CASSLDTSGAYEQYF.